The 27 T cell receptor beta chains below all came from one sample that was sequenced in a study of a mutant IDH1 vaccine in newly diagnosed glioma. The repertoire was sequenced with immunoSEQ multiplex PCR; TCRdb's copy has only in-frame clones and lacks some. Here the sample spans under 150,000 clones, 80% being singletons. As for time point: week 11, during vaccination. Every vaccine dose comprised 300 ug of mutant IDH1 20-mer peptide plus topical imiquimod. Antigen specificity for these receptors is unknown. The sample consisted of PBMCs, taken from a glioma patient whose treatment included an IDH1 peptide vaccine. The receptors originated from a man aged 40-49 years with glioma.

This clone was recorded at least ten times. V and J are TRBV6-1 and TRBJ1-2; D is possibly TRBD1 (5 bases). The CDR3 totals 17 residues. Germline CDR1 MNHNS, CDR2 SASEGT. V was shortened by 4 bases and J by 4 bases, with 22 bases between the two germline ends. Here the CDR3 reads CASSVEGRAAPIYGYTF. DNA of the CDR3: TGTGCCAGCAGTGTGGAAGGCAGGGCGGCTCCCATCTATGGCTACACCTTC.

The chain links TRBV6-5 to TRBJ2-1; 8 bases line up with TRBD2. J gave up 1 base and V 1 base, and 3 bases lay outside the gene matches. This CDR3 has 16 amino acids. Germline loops: CDR1 MNHEY, CDR2 SVGAGI. This CDR3 is CASSYFVAGSYNEQFF. CDR3 sequence (DNA): TGTGCCAGCAGTTACTTCGTAGCGGGATCCTACAATGAGCAGTTCTTC.

The V and J genes are TRBV6-1 and TRBJ2-1, with TRBD1 as a possible D gene (6 bases). From germline, CDR1 is MNHNS and CDR2 SASEGT. The V end was cut by 2 bases, the J end by 10 bases, with 18 bases between. The CDR3 is 15 residues long. The CDR3 sequence is CASSELSGARQEQFF. As DNA, the CDR3 is TGTGCCAGCAGTGAATTATCAGGGGCCCGTCAGGAGCAGTTCTTC.

This clone appeared a few times. The chain is built from TRBV2 and TRBJ1-1; D is uncertain. Trimming removed 5 bases from V and 3 bases from J, with 4 bases in between. Germline CDR1 reads SNHLY; CDR2 reads FYNNEI. The CDR3 has 11 residues. DNA for the CDR3: TGTGCCAGCAGTAGGTACACTGAAGCTTTCTTT. Encoded protein: CASSRYTEAFF.

The V call is TRBV11-2, the J call TRBJ1-6, with 9 bases aligning to TRBD1. The CDR3 length is 16 residues. V was clipped by 3 bases and J by 10 bases; unmatched bases: 10. The V gene's germline CDR1 is SGHAT and CDR2 FQNNGV. The CDR3 spells CASSFKTGGSGSPLHF. The CDR3 DNA follows: TGTGCCAGCAGCTTTAAGACAGGGGGATCCGGGTCACCCCTCCACTTT. Drawing the rest from reference TRBV11-2 and TRBJ1-6, the complete variable domain is EAGVAQSPRYKIIEKRQSVAFWCNPISGHATLYWYQQILGQGPKLLIQFQNNGVVDDSQLPKDRFSAERLKGVDSTLKIQPAKLEDSAVYLCASSFKTGGSGSPLHFGNGTRLTVT.

The genes are TRBV5-6 and TRBJ2-7, with 10 bases that match TRBD1. The trim removed 4 bases at V and 2 bases at J, leaving 6 bases unmatched. CDR1 and CDR2 (germline): SGHDT, YYEEEE. This CDR3 spans 15 amino acids. The DNA for the CDR3 is TGTGCCAGCAGCCAGACAGGGGGCGGAACCTACGAGCAGTACTTC. Translating gives CASSQTGGGTYEQYF.

The chain has TRBV10-3 and TRBJ2-3, with TRBD2 identical over 7 bases. CDR1 is ENHRY and CDR2 is SYGVKD in the germline V gene. The CDR3 covers 13 residues. The V and J ends lost 5 bases and 4 bases, in that order; junction bases with no gene match: 3. CDR3 sequence: CAISRLAADTQYF. In DNA, the CDR3 is TGTGCCATCAGTCGACTAGCCGCAGATACGCAGTATTTT.

The J gene is TRBJ2-1, the V gene TRBV19; D unclear. Looked up from germline, CDR1 is LNHDA and CDR2 is SQIVND (reference sequence). CDR3 size: 16 residues. V lost 5 bases, J lost 2 bases, and 16 bases lay in between. CDR3 bases: TGTGCCAGTAGTCTCCAGAGTGGGCCTACCTACAATGAGCAGTTCTTC. It yields the protein CASSLQSGPTYNEQFF. The full variable domain, its missing parts supplied by reference TRBV19 and TRBJ2-1, is DGGITQSPKYLFRKEGQNVTLSCEQNLNHDAMYWYRQDPGQGLRLIYYSQIVNDFQKGDIAEGYSVSREKKESFPLTVTSAQKNPTAFYLCASSLQSGPTYNEQFFGPGTRLTVL.

In regard to this clone: Sequence at one end of the junction differs from germline and may be a read error. The chain recombines TRBV5-4 with TRBJ1-2; 11 bases line up with TRBD1. The germline CDR1 and CDR2 sequences are SGHNT and YYREEE (reference sequence). CDR3 size: 15 residues. CDR3 DNA: TGTGCCAGCAGTTTGGGACAGGGGGGAGCATATGGCTACACCTTC. Amino acids: CASSLGQGGAYGYTF.

This clone was found once. The V call is TRBV5-6, the J call TRBJ2-3; D may be TRBD1 (5 bases). In germline, CDR1 is SGHDT, CDR2 YYEEEE. Trimming took 4 bases from V and 3 from J, leaving 21 bases between them. The CDR3 sequence is 17 residues long. This CDR3 reads CASSRWQPRTNTDTQYF. CDR3 bases: TGTGCCAGCAGCCGTTGGCAACCCAGGACAAATACAGATACGCAGTATTTT.

This clone was observed a single time. The rearrangement uses TRBV5-4 and TRBJ2-7, with D hard to call. CDR3 length equals 14 residues. Deletions cut 1 base from V and 6 bases from J, with 14 bases between. Germline assignment: CDR1 SGHNT and CDR2 YYREEE (reference sequence). CDR3 sequence: CASSLKKGNSEQYF. Written as DNA, the CDR3 is TGTGCCAGCAGCTTGAAAAAAGGCAATTCCGAGCAGTACTTC.

The rearrangement links TRBV5-6 to TRBJ2-1; 8 bases fit TRBD2. This CDR3 has 16 residues. V lost 0 bases to trimming and J lost 9 bases; unmatched junction nucleotides: 11. Germline-derived CDR1 and CDR2 are SGHDT and YYEEEE. The CDR3 bases are TGTGCCAGCAGCTTGGGAGCGGGAGCCTCCGTGGTTGAGCAGTTCTTC. As protein: CASSLGAGASVVEQFF.

The chain joins TRBV5-1 to TRBJ1-2; D is possibly TRBD1 (6 bases). Germline CDR1 SGHRS, CDR2 YFSETQ. The germline V and J ends were trimmed by 0 bases and 8 bases, with 14 bases remaining between them. CDR3 length equals 14 residues. CDR3 residues: CASSLVSGTLGYTF. DNA of the CDR3: TGCGCCAGCAGCTTGGTTTCAGGGACATTGGGCTACACCTTC.

This chain uses TRBV9 with TRBJ2-2, with TRBD1 matching over 8 bases. The CDR3 has 13 residues. Germline V gives CDR1 SGDLS, CDR2 YYNGEE. V trimming: 3 bases; J trimming: 5 bases; junction bases outside the gene matches: 0. The CDR3, as DNA: TGTGCCAGCAGCGGACAGGGGACCGGGGAGCTGTTTTTT. Protein product: CASSGQGTGELFF.

The J gene is TRBJ2-2, the V gene TRBV10-3; 8 bases agree with TRBD1. The CDR3 spans 19 residues. Germline V gene data show CDR1 as ENHRY and CDR2 as SYGVKD. Trimming took 0 bases from V and 7 from J; bases not matched to a gene: 16. DNA of the CDR3: TGTGCCATCAGTGAGTCGACCCCCGGACAGGGAAGAACACACGGGGAGCTGTTTTTT. This codes for CAISESTPGQGRTHGELFF.

The chain joins TRBV19 to TRBJ2-3; 9 nucleotides match TRBD2. Trimming cost V 5 bases and J 1 base; bases outside gene matches: 7. This CDR3 contains 16 residues. The germline V gene has CDR1 LNHDA and CDR2 SQIVND (reference sequence). The CDR3 bases are TGTGCCAGTAGTCCCGCCAGGACTAGCGGCACAGATACGCAGTATTTT. It codes for CASSPARTSGTDTQYF.

The chain is built from TRBV7-8 and TRBJ1-5; unclear D gene. Germline values: CDR1 SGHVS, CDR2 FQNEAQ. The CDR3 runs to 18 residues. Deletions cut 5 bases from V and 2 bases from J, with 22 bases between. The CDR3 DNA sequence: TGTGCCAGCAGCCTAACTCTTAGGTCGGAGAAGGGCAATCAGCCCCAGCATTTT. It encodes CASSLTLRSEKGNQPQHF.

The chain recombines TRBV30 with TRBJ1-6; D may be TRBD1 (6 bases). From germline, CDR1 is GTSNPN and CDR2 SVGIG (reference sequence). The CDR3 is made up of 14 amino acids. Trimming pared 5 bases from V and 4 bases from J, leaving 12 bases between. The chain's CDR3 is CAWGLQGYNSPLHF. The CDR3 bases are TGTGCCTGGGGTCTACAGGGTTATAATTCACCCCTCCACTTT.

The chain links TRBV5-8 to TRBJ2-6; D is unresolved. CDR1 is SGHTS, CDR2 YDEGEE, per germline. Deletions cut 3 bases from V and 0 bases from J, with 13 bases between. This CDR3 is 17 amino acids long. The CDR3 DNA sequence: TGTGCCAGCAGCTCCGCAGGTTCTCCCTCTGGGGCCAACGTCCTGACTTTC. It yields the protein CASSSAGSPSGANVLTF.

This clone turned up a few times. V gene TRBV28 combines with J gene TRBJ1-1; no clear D. V lost 1 base to trimming and J lost 10 bases, with 13 bases between them. The CDR3 totals 13 residues. The V gene's germline CDR1 is MDHEN and CDR2 SYDVKM. The CDR3 sequence: CASSLSHQDTAFF. In DNA, the CDR3 is TGTGCCAGCAGTTTATCCCACCAGGATACAGCTTTCTTT. The full variable domain, completed using reference TRBV28 and TRBJ1-1, is DVKVTQSSRYLVKRTGEKVFLECVQDMDHENMFWYRQDPGLGLRLIYFSYDVKMKEKGDIPEGYSVSREKKERFSLILESASTNQTSMYLCASSLSHQDTAFFGQGTRLTVV.

This clone was observed once. CDR3 residues: CASSPPGLAGVYEQFF. CDR3 DNA sequence: TGTGCCAGCTCACCACCGGGACTAGCGGGAGTCTATGAGCAGTTCTTC. The chain uses TRBV18 and TRBJ2-1, with 14 nucleotides matching TRBD2. With 0 bases clipped from V and 8 bases from J, the junction kept 3 bases outside the gene matches. The germline gives CDR1 KGHSH, CDR2 LQKENI. This CDR3 comprises 16 residues.

The chain employs TRBV5-1 and TRBJ2-7; no definite D call. The germline V gene has CDR1 SGHRS and CDR2 YFSETQ. This CDR3 region has 15 residues. Between the trimmed V and J ends, which lost 3 bases and 0 bases, there was a span of 13 bases. The CDR3 is CASSWPSSLSYEQYF. DNA of the CDR3: TGCGCCAGCAGCTGGCCCAGCTCCCTCTCCTACGAGCAGTACTTC.

The chain combines TRBV19 with TRBJ1-5; 11 nucleotides align to TRBD1. The CDR3 totals 18 residues. CDR1 is LNHDA, CDR2 SQIVND, per germline (reference sequence). Unmatched junction bases numbered 10, after V lost 0 bases and J lost 6 bases. The DNA for the CDR3 is TGTGCCAGTAGTATAGATCGAGGACAGGGGGCGTTAAGTCAGCCCCAGCATTTT. This translates into CASSIDRGQGALSQPQHF.

V is TRBV7-9 and J is TRBJ1-3, with D possibly matching TRBD1 (6 bases). In germline, CDR1 is SEHNR, CDR2 FQNEAQ (reference sequence). V lost 3 bases to trimming and J lost 0 bases, with 18 bases between them. The CDR3 spans 18 residues. CDR3 in DNA: TGTGCCAGCAGCTTTAGGCAGGGGACTTCTTCCTCTGGAAACACCATATATTTT. Protein sequence: CASSFRQGTSSSGNTIYF.

CDR3 sequence: CASSLTIPGSYNEQFF. DNA of the CDR3: TGTGCCAGCAGCTTAACCATCCCCGGCTCCTACAATGAGCAGTTCTTC. The chain is built from TRBV7-6 and TRBJ2-1; D remains unclear. The ends were cut back, 2 bases at V and 0 bases at J, with 11 bases in the middle. The CDR3 has 16 residues. The germline CDR1 and CDR2 sequences are SGHVS and FNYEAQ.

The chain recombines TRBV19 with TRBJ2-1; weak D call: TRBD1 (6 bases). Trimming removed 7 bases from V and 3 bases from J, with 13 bases in between. This CDR3 has 14 residues. The germline gives CDR1 LNHDA, CDR2 SQIVND (reference sequence). CDR3 loop: CASTPGTNYNEQFF. The CDR3 nucleotides are TGTGCCAGTACCCCCGGGACAAACTACAATGAGCAGTTCTTC.

The chain links TRBV4-1 to TRBJ2-7, with D maybe TRBD1 (6 bases). This CDR3 comprises 17 residues. CDR1 is MGHRA and CDR2 is YSYEKL in the germline V gene. V shed 0 bases and J shed 0 bases, with 15 bases lying between them. CDR3 in amino acids: CASSQDEWGLRSYEQYF. The CDR3 DNA reads as TGCGCCAGCAGCCAAGATGAGTGGGGGCTACGCTCCTACGAGCAGTACTTC.